This T cell receptor (beta chain) was sequenced in a study of multiple sclerosis patients with progressive multifocal leukoencephalopathy. Here immunoSEQ multiplex PCR was the method, and the copy in TCRdb shows in-frame clones only, minus some. The table has under 30,000 clones, nearly 90% seen once. With respect to this clone: Its cognate antigen is unknown.

Study-wide results and limits: Expanded clones at PML onset predated and persisted through natalizumab therapy.

This CDR3 region has 15 residues. Germline CDR1 reads SGHTA; CDR2 reads FQGTGA. V was clipped by 1 base and J by 2 bases, with 11 bases between them. Documented time point: approximately twelve months of natalizumab therapy. The sample consisted of PBMCs, taken from a patient treated with natalizumab. The sequence was obtained from a human donor with multiple sclerosis. The rearrangement joins TRBV7-3 to TRBJ2-5; possibly TRBD2 for D (6 bases). CDR3 DNA sequence: TGTGCCAGCAGCTTAAGCGGGGCAGTACAAGAGACCCAGTACTTC. Encoded protein: CASSLSGAVQETQYF.